These T cell receptor beta chains were read from a single sample in a study of T cell repertoires in cytomegalovirus infection. TCRdb reprocessed the reads via MiXCR and lists one record per CDR3 protein. The sample records about 200,000 distinct CDR3 sequences, roughly 9% being singletons. Source material: PBMCs. These receptors were taken from a human donor in good health (CMV status not recorded). Some clones in this sample may be carry-over from other donors' samples. The CDR3 runs from the conserved cysteine through the conserved F or W. Fields, in order: V gene, J gene, D gene, clone size, CDR3 protein, CDR3 DNA. The D gene is left open where the match is weak. Clone size is given for some rows only: seen once, a few or many times, or a class if the clone is expanded.

v_call: TRBV7-2; j_call: TRBJ1-1; d_call: -; clone_size: many; cdr3_aa: CASSRKVNTEAFF; cdr3_nt: TGTGCCAGCAGCCGCAAGGTGAACACTGAAGCTTTCTTT
v_call: TRBV7-2; j_call: TRBJ1-1; d_call: -; clone_size: many; cdr3_aa: CATLRRIDTEAFF; cdr3_nt: TGTGCCACCCTACGGCGGATTGACACTGAAGCTTTCTTT
v_call: TRBV7-2; j_call: TRBJ2-2; d_call: -; clone_size: many; cdr3_aa: CASGLPGGKPLFTGELFF; cdr3_nt: TGTGCCAGCGGACTACCCGGCGGGAAACCCCTTTTCACCGGGGAGCTGTTTTTT
v_call: TRBV7-2; j_call: TRBJ2-7; d_call: -; clone_size: many; cdr3_aa: CASSLEGQTTYEQYF; cdr3_nt: TGTGCCAGCAGCTTAGAGGGGCAGACTACCTACGAGCAGTACTTC
v_call: TRBV18; j_call: TRBJ1-3; d_call: -; clone_size: -; cdr3_aa: CASSPPAGATGNTIYF; cdr3_nt: TGTGCCAGCTCACCACCGGCAGGAGCTACAGGAAACACCATATATTTT
v_call: TRBV25-1; j_call: TRBJ1-3; d_call: -; clone_size: many; cdr3_aa: CASSSLRGNTIYF; cdr3_nt: TGTGCCAGCAGTAGTCTACGGGGAAACACCATATATTTT
v_call: TRBV19; j_call: TRBJ2-7; d_call: -; clone_size: many; cdr3_aa: CASSEGTEAEQYF; cdr3_nt: TGTGCCAGTAGTGAAGGGACGGAAGCAGAGCAGTACTTC
v_call: TRBV7-2; j_call: TRBJ2-2; d_call: -; clone_size: many; cdr3_aa: CASSSRDFRTGELFF; cdr3_nt: TGTGCCAGCAGCTCTCGGGACTTCCGCACCGGGGAGCTGTTTTTT
v_call: TRBV27; j_call: TRBJ2-4; d_call: TRBD2; clone_size: -; cdr3_aa: CASDSGSENIQYF; cdr3_nt: TGTGCCAGCGATAGCGGGAGTGAAAACATTCAGTACTTC
v_call: TRBV7-2; j_call: TRBJ2-7; d_call: TRBD1; clone_size: many; cdr3_aa: CASSETGVYEQYF; cdr3_nt: TGTGCCAGCAGCGAAACAGGGGTCTACGAGCAGTACTTC
v_call: TRBV30; j_call: TRBJ1-1; d_call: -; clone_size: many; cdr3_aa: CAWKPFFERGRSEAFF; cdr3_nt: TGTGCCTGGAAGCCCTTTTTCGAAAGGGGGAGGTCTGAAGCTTTCTTT
v_call: TRBV29-1; j_call: TRBJ2-5; d_call: TRBD1; clone_size: -; cdr3_aa: CSVSRQGAGETQYF; cdr3_nt: TGCAGCGTTTCGCGACAGGGGGCGGGGGAGACCCAGTACTTC
v_call: TRBV15; j_call: TRBJ1-5; d_call: TRBD1; clone_size: -; cdr3_aa: CATSRERGLGQPQHF; cdr3_nt: TGTGCCACCAGCAGAGAAAGGGGGCTAGGTCAGCCCCAGCATTTT
v_call: TRBV29-1; j_call: TRBJ2-1; d_call: TRBD2; clone_size: few; cdr3_aa: CSFLAGGNEQFF; cdr3_nt: TGCAGCTTCCTAGCGGGAGGCAATGAGCAGTTCTTC
v_call: TRBV7-9; j_call: TRBJ1-1; d_call: -; clone_size: many; cdr3_aa: CASYDGREQTEAFF; cdr3_nt: TGTGCCAGCTACGACGGGCGGGAGCAAACTGAAGCTTTCTTT
v_call: TRBV7-2; j_call: TRBJ2-1; d_call: -; clone_size: many; cdr3_aa: CASSFTDGQQFF; cdr3_nt: TGTGCCAGCAGCTTCACGGACGGCCAGCAGTTCTTC
v_call: TRBV13; j_call: TRBJ1-2; d_call: TRBD1; clone_size: -; cdr3_aa: CASSQRGPGTADGYTF; cdr3_nt: TGTGCCAGCAGCCAACGAGGACCCGGGACAGCGGATGGCTACACCTTC
v_call: TRBV7-2; j_call: TRBJ2-1; d_call: -; clone_size: -; cdr3_aa: CASSLLPGTPTINEQFF; cdr3_nt: TGTGCCAGCAGCTTATTGCCCGGGACCCCTACAATCAATGAGCAGTTCTTC
v_call: TRBV7-8; j_call: TRBJ2-4; d_call: -; clone_size: many; cdr3_aa: CASSLGLRATKNIQYF; cdr3_nt: TGTGCCAGCAGCTTAGGGTTGCGGGCGACCAAAAACATTCAGTACTTC
v_call: TRBV4-3; j_call: TRBJ2-1; d_call: -; clone_size: few; cdr3_aa: CASSHGGPRSSYNEQFF; cdr3_nt: TGCGCCAGCAGCCATGGGGGGCCCCGCAGCTCCTACAATGAGCAGTTCTTC
v_call: TRBV30; j_call: TRBJ2-2; d_call: -; clone_size: -; cdr3_aa: CAWRFRAGELFF; cdr3_nt: TGTGCCTGGAGATTCCGCGCCGGGGAGCTGTTTTTT
v_call: TRBV7-6; j_call: TRBJ2-1; d_call: TRBD1; clone_size: many; cdr3_aa: CASSFTAGTGSYNEQFF; cdr3_nt: TGTGCCAGCAGCTTCACTGCCGGGACAGGGTCCTACAATGAGCAGTTCTTC
v_call: TRBV7-6; j_call: TRBJ1-1; d_call: -; clone_size: -; cdr3_aa: CASSLNGGLNTEAFF; cdr3_nt: TGTGCCAGCAGCTTAAACGGGGGCTTGAACACTGAAGCTTTCTTT
v_call: TRBV5-4; j_call: TRBJ2-7; d_call: TRBD2; clone_size: many; cdr3_aa: CASSFSGSGSEQYF; cdr3_nt: TGTGCCAGCAGCTTTTCAGGTAGCGGGAGCGAGCAGTACTTC
v_call: TRBV4-1; j_call: TRBJ1-5; d_call: -; clone_size: many; cdr3_aa: CASSQGGRVGNQPQHF; cdr3_nt: TGCGCCAGCAGCCAAGGGGGCAGGGTGGGCAATCAGCCCCAGCATTTT
v_call: TRBV19; j_call: TRBJ1-5; d_call: TRBD1; clone_size: -; cdr3_aa: CASSLIQGRGYQPQHF; cdr3_nt: TGTGCCAGTAGCCTTATACAGGGGAGAGGGTATCAGCCCCAGCATTTT
v_call: TRBV7-2; j_call: TRBJ1-2; d_call: TRBD1; clone_size: many; cdr3_aa: CASSGRTTGTGGRVDYGYTF; cdr3_nt: TGTGCCAGCAGCGGACGCACAACCGGGACAGGGGGCAGGGTTGACTATGGCTACACCTTC
v_call: TRBV7-2; j_call: TRBJ1-2; d_call: TRBD1; clone_size: many; cdr3_aa: CASSLDRTVGYTF; cdr3_nt: TGTGCCAGCAGCTTGGACAGGACTGTTGGCTACACCTTC
v_call: TRBV29-1; j_call: TRBJ2-2; d_call: TRBD2; clone_size: few; cdr3_aa: CSVSGLAGGTGELFF; cdr3_nt: TGCAGCGTCTCGGGACTAGCGGGAGGGACCGGGGAGCTGTTTTTT
v_call: TRBV28; j_call: TRBJ2-2; d_call: -; clone_size: few; cdr3_aa: CASKRGVNTGELFF; cdr3_nt: TGTGCCAGCAAAAGAGGAGTAAACACCGGGGAGCTGTTTTTT
v_call: TRBV7-2; j_call: TRBJ2-7; d_call: -; clone_size: many; cdr3_aa: CASSLADLGSYEQYF; cdr3_nt: TGTGCCAGCAGCTTAGCAGATTTGGGGTCCTACGAGCAGTACTTC
v_call: TRBV28; j_call: TRBJ2-7; d_call: -; clone_size: -; cdr3_aa: CASSSYAAEQYF; cdr3_nt: TGTGCCAGCAGTTCTTACGCCGCCGAGCAGTACTTC
v_call: TRBV5-1; j_call: TRBJ2-6; d_call: -; clone_size: few; cdr3_aa: CASSSGAQFSGANVLTF; cdr3_nt: TGCGCCAGCAGTTCCGGTGCCCAATTCTCTGGGGCCAACGTCCTGACTTTC
v_call: TRBV7-9; j_call: TRBJ1-1; d_call: TRBD1; clone_size: many; cdr3_aa: CAGGQSRTNTEAFF; cdr3_nt: TGTGCCGGGGGACAGTCAAGGACAAACACTGAAGCTTTCTTT
v_call: TRBV7-9; j_call: TRBJ1-6; d_call: -; clone_size: many; cdr3_aa: CASSPRDTLNSPLHF; cdr3_nt: TGTGCCAGCAGCCCCCGGGACACCCTAAATTCACCCCTCCACTTT
v_call: TRBV7-7; j_call: TRBJ2-3; d_call: -; clone_size: many; cdr3_aa: CASSLGGMGTDTQYF; cdr3_nt: TGTGCTAGCAGCTTAGGCGGGATGGGCACAGATACGCAGTATTTT
v_call: TRBV28; j_call: TRBJ1-2; d_call: -; clone_size: -; cdr3_aa: CASSRGGVSNYGYTF; cdr3_nt: TGTGCCAGCAGTCGCGGGGGGGTCTCTAACTATGGCTACACCTTC
v_call: TRBV6-4; j_call: TRBJ1-5; d_call: TRBD1; clone_size: -; cdr3_aa: CASAEPRSGGLIRDQPQHF; cdr3_nt: TGTGCCAGCGCCGAACCTCGGTCAGGGGGCTTAATAAGAGATCAGCCCCAGCATTTT
v_call: TRBV7-9; j_call: TRBJ2-1; d_call: TRBD2; clone_size: many; cdr3_aa: CASSLRGGSYNEQFF; cdr3_nt: TGTGCCAGCAGCTTACGTGGCGGGAGTTACAATGAGCAGTTCTTC
v_call: TRBV19; j_call: TRBJ2-2; d_call: TRBD2; clone_size: many; cdr3_aa: CASRTLAGIPGELFF; cdr3_nt: TGTGCCAGTAGGACTCTAGCGGGAATTCCCGGGGAGCTGTTTTTT
v_call: TRBV28; j_call: TRBJ1-2; d_call: TRBD1; clone_size: -; cdr3_aa: CASSLGQGRLYGYTF; cdr3_nt: TGTGCCAGCAGTTTGGGACAGGGGAGGTTGTATGGCTACACCTTC
v_call: TRBV7-6; j_call: TRBJ2-2; d_call: -; clone_size: -; cdr3_aa: CASSLVLIGFTGELFF; cdr3_nt: TGTGCCAGCAGCTTAGTATTGATAGGATTCACCGGGGAGCTGTTTTTT
v_call: TRBV7-6; j_call: TRBJ1-1; d_call: -; clone_size: many; cdr3_aa: CASSLVAGANTEAFF; cdr3_nt: TGTGCCAGCAGCTTAGTTGCGGGGGCCAACACTGAAGCTTTCTTT